A selection of T cell receptor beta chains follows, all from one sample in a study of siplizumab effects on memory and regulatory T cells. The data were produced by immunoSEQ multiplex PCR, yet TCRdb's version contains in-frame clones alone and is incomplete. The sample comprises some 64,000 clones, around 80% of which are singletons, and about 0.42% rests with the top ten. The specimen sequenced was memory CD4+ T cells sorted from blood. The receptors were gathered from a human donor in good health. The CDR3 runs from the conserved cysteine through the conserved F or W. Size is omitted from some rows. Given values are once, few, many or a class for expanded clones.

clone_size,v_call,cdr3_aa
-,TRBV6-1,CASSEDVRNTIYF
once,TRBV4-2,CASSQGGGTGVLEQYF
-,TRBV6-1,CASKKDSGNTIYF
once,TRBV29-1,CSVEDPYYGYTF
-,TRBV20-1,CSAPRDTQYF
-,TRBV5-1,CASSLVLAETQYF
-,TRBV29-1,CSVASGTGKTQYF
-,TRBV10-3,CAISDATVGYEQYF
-,TRBV7-8,CASSLVGSKTYEQYF
-,TRBV5-4,CASSFFFTVAKNIQYF
-,TRBV27,CASSPGGQGNYGYTF
-,TRBV7-2,CATRGGPSYNEQFF
-,TRBV11-2,CASSAQGAYGYTF
-,TRBV6-1,CASSDPFGGAYEQYF
once,TRBV2,CASSDQGTDTQYF
-,TRBV6-5,CASRAIDRGGNTIYF
-,TRBV2,CASSEVRGGGSNSPLHF
-,TRBV10-3,CAISAGTGGQRGNIQYF
-,TRBV15,CATSRLEDYEQYF
-,TRBV18,CASSLTSGDEQFF
-,TRBV14,CASSQQTGPYEQYF
few,TRBV4-3,CASSQDLRAYGYTF
-,TRBV5-1,CASSLAGGEQPQHF
-,TRBV5-1,CASSLIGRGDSPLHF
-,TRBV10-3,CAISPNREEHEKLFF
-,TRBV30,CAWGPAYEQYF
-,TRBV5-4,CASSLGQGIYEQYF
-,TRBV6-6,CASRKVANTEAFF
-,TRBV15,CATSSQTLVSYNEQFF
-,TRBV4-3,CASSQLGRNNEQFF
-,TRBV5-1,CASSMSWTVAAEAFF
-,TRBV18,CASSPTGKSSYEQYF
few,TRBV25-1,CASSEAGANQPQHF
-,TRBV6-1,CASSEFGAEVYTQYF
-,TRBV6-4,CASRDRQQKAFF
-,TRBV27,CASSMGSFGGSYTF
-,TRBV9,CASSVATVNTEAFF
once,TRBV9,CASSPHISGNQPQHF
-,TRBV27,CASRNRYGTEAFF
-,TRBV5-5,CASRTLGQGSYGYTF
once,TRBV6-6,CASTLTSKDTEAFF
-,TRBV5-4,CASSSKTGVSDNEQFF
-,TRBV11-2,CASSFAGQPQNTQYF
-,TRBV5-1,CASSLGTSGGPEQYF
-,TRBV28,CASSPPRGKSYEQYF
-,TRBV6-6,CASSTVFSNQPQHF
-,TRBV11-3,CASSLRGNTEAFF
-,TRBV6-1,CASSTGLLNTEAFF
-,TRBV7-6,CASSCGGVAGLTDQPQHF
-,TRBV11-2,CASSLGTFWEQFF
-,TRBV7-2,CASSSYKGSGNTIYF
-,TRBV30,CAWSVPGAARNSPLHF